The 7 T cell receptor beta chains below come from one sample, sequenced in a study of low-dose radiotherapy and immunotherapy resistance in tumors. A constant-region primer paired with the V-primer adapter amplified TCRs over about 19 PCR cycles. TCRdb reanalysed the reads using MiXCR and keeps one entry per CDR3 protein. The sample yields approximately 52,000 distinct CDR3 sequences, approximately 35% seen once. Sample time point: after trial treatment. As for treatment: LDRT plus nivolumab, ipilimumab, low-dose cyclophosphamide and aspirin (RACIN trial). Sequenced material: PBMCs, taken after low-dose radiotherapy plus immunotherapy. The origin of the receptors is a male donor with rectosigmoid adenocarcinoma.

The CDR3 DNA follows: TGTGCCAGCAGCCAGGGCGGACAAATTGAGACCCAGTACTTC. Its protein product is CASSQGGQIETQYF. The V and J genes are TRBV28 and TRBJ2-5; perhaps TRBD1 as D (5 bases). Germline V gives CDR1 MDHEN, CDR2 SYDVKM. The length of the CDR3 is 14 residues. V gave up 6 bases and J gave up 5 bases, with 16 bases separating them.

This clonotype was counted at least ten times. This rearrangement joins TRBV2 to TRBJ2-3, with 10 positions matching TRBD1. The J segment lost 2 bases and the V segment lost 3 bases, leaving 2 bases of the junction unmatched. CDR1 is SNHLY, CDR2 FYNNEI, per germline. The length of the CDR3 is 15 residues. DNA for the CDR3: TGTGCCAGCAGTGAGGACAGGGGGAACACAGATACGCAGTATTTT. It codes for CASSEDRGNTDTQYF.

There are many counts of this clonotype. This chain links TRBV28 with TRBJ1-5; D unclear. CDR3 length: 16 amino acids. Germline values: CDR1 MDHEN, CDR2 SYDVKM. Trimming left V 5 bases short and J 0 bases short, with 14 bases between. DNA for the CDR3: TGTGCCAGCAGTCTAATGGACGGTTATAGCAATCAGCCCCAGCATTTT. It specifies CASSLMDGYSNQPQHF.

At least ten counts were recorded for this clonotype. V and J are TRBV6-2 or TRBV6-3 and TRBJ2-5; a possible D gene is TRBD1 (5 bases). Germline V gene data show CDR1 as MNHEY and CDR2 as SVGEGT. Trimming left V 5 bases short and J 2 bases short, with 6 bases between. The CDR3 is 12 amino acids. The CDR3 region has the DNA TGTGCCAGCAGTCGACAGCAAGAGACCCAGTACTTC. Its protein is CASSRQQETQYF.

This clonotype showed up many times. The chain couples TRBV29-1 to TRBJ2-7, with 8 bases that match TRBD2. The CDR3 runs 15 residues. Germline V lookup: CDR1 SQVTM, CDR2 ANQGSEA. After removal of 0 bases from V and 6 bases from J, the junction contained 10 bases not matched to a gene. The CDR3 reads CSVEDPGLEFSEQYF. DNA for the CDR3: TGCAGCGTTGAAGATCCGGGACTAGAATTTAGCGAGCAGTACTTC.

In its sample, this clonotype was seen a few times. CDR3 bases: TGTGCCAGTACCCCCCGGACAGGGGGCGGATCACCCCTCCACTTT. Amino acids: CASTPRTGGGSPLHF. The chain joins TRBV19 to TRBJ1-6; 11 positions agree with TRBD1. V shed 7 bases and J 10 bases; nucleotides not matched to a gene: 9. CDR1 LNHDA and CDR2 SQIVND come from the germline V gene (reference sequence). This CDR3 is built from 15 residues. Together with reference TRBV19 and TRBJ1-6, the CDR3 gives the full variable domain: DGGITQSPKYLFRKEGQNVTLSCEQNLNHDAMYWYRQDPGQGLRLIYYSQIVNDFQKGDIAEGYSVSREKKESFPLTVTSAQKNPTAFYLCASTPRTGGGSPLHFGNGTRLTVT.

The chain joins TRBV19 to TRBJ2-2; D ambiguous. Germline V CDR1 and CDR2: LNHDA, SQIVND (reference sequence). The V end was cut by 6 bases, the J end by 0 bases, with 11 bases between. The CDR3 totals 15 residues. The CDR3 spells CASSTGQPNTGELFF. CDR3 nucleotide sequence: TGTGCCAGTAGCACCGGCCAGCCGAACACCGGGGAGCTGTTTTTT.